This T cell receptor (beta chain) was profiled in a study of cytomegalovirus exposure and HLA in healthy donors. Background on the study: The roughly 110 validation repertoires used the same platform as the 550 to 850 first-cohort repertoires (as reported by a later analysis). Study observations and caveats: Rarity characterized most TCR sequences, yet some public TCRs appeared in many donors. The study designated 150 to 200 TCR beta chains cytomegalovirus-associated.

The count of this clone is one. Its antigen is not known. Method: immunoSEQ multiplex PCR; TCRdb's copy keeps in-frame clones and lacks some. Among under 250,000 clones listed, 80% to 90% were seen once. The germline V gene encodes CDR1 KGHSH and CDR2 LQKENI. This CDR3 contains 12 residues. V trimming: 5 bases; J trimming: 5 bases; junction bases outside the gene matches: 2. The sequencing sample was made of PBMCs. The clonotype originates from a woman between 18 and 29 years old in good health and CMV-seropositive. This sequence joins TRBV18 and TRBJ1-1, with 7 bases lining up with TRBD1. As DNA, the CDR3 is TGTGCCAGCTCAGACAGGGTTACTGAAGCTTTCTTT. Translated, it gives CASSDRVTEAFF.